This T cell receptor beta chain was profiled in a study of T cells in Graves' hyperthyroidism and ophthalmopathy. Study findings and constraints: The authors' 13 V-J model separated ophthalmopathy from stable hyperthyroidism.

RNA transcripts yielded amplified TCR beta CDR3 regions. Researchers ran a first-round RT-PCR on the TCR CDR3 using the HTBI primer set. TCRdb re-called the multiplex PCR reads with MiXCR, one entry per CDR3 protein. Of roughly 420,000 distinct CDR3 sequences in the sample, around 16% were seen once. Trimming at V came to 4 bases and at J to 3 bases, leaving 5 bases not matched to a gene. CDR3 length: 16 amino acids. Germline values: CDR1 KGHDR, CDR2 SFDVKD. In regard to this clonotype: Its antigen is unidentified.

The receptor was isolated from a young woman with Graves' hyperthyroidism. This sequence joins TRBV24-1 and TRBJ2-2; TRBD1 matches at 9 bases. Specimen: blood. This chain's CDR3 is CATSDQQGADTGELFF. The CDR3 bases are TGTGCCACCAGTGACCAACAGGGGGCGGACACCGGGGAGCTGTTTTTT.